This T cell receptor (beta chain) was identified in a study of T cells in Graves' hyperthyroidism and ophthalmopathy. TCR beta CDR3 sequences were amplified from RNA transcripts. HTBI primers were the set used in a first-round RT-PCR of the TCR CDR3. TCRdb analysed the multiplex PCR reads with MiXCR anew, one entry per CDR3 protein. The top ten clones hold roughly 10% of a sample with 89,000 or so distinct CDR3 sequences, about 40% of them seen once. This clonotype has a count of ten or more. Diagnoses were made from clinical symptoms, serum measures (thyroxine and TRAb), thyroid ultrasound and orbital computed tomography. This sequence originates from a woman in her twenties or thirties with Graves' hyperthyroidism. The sequenced sample consisted of peripheral blood or thyroid tissue (not recorded which).

CDR3 region: CASSVDLSSGNTIYF. The CDR3 nucleotides read TGTGCCAGCAGTGTTGACTTATCCTCTGGAAACACCATATATTTT. The gene calls are TRBV2 and TRBJ1-3, with D unclear. From germline, CDR1 is SNHLY and CDR2 FYNNEI. The CDR3 length is 15 residues. Trimming took off 4 bases at V and 0 bases at J, with 10 bases between the two ends.